A selection of T cell receptor beta chains follows, all from one sample in a study of blood T cell repertoires in COVID-19. Profiled with immunoSEQ multiplex PCR; TCRdb holds only in-frame clones, not every one. The data contain 200,000 to 300,000 clones, approximately 80% of them singletons. The sequencing input was peripheral blood. The receptors derive from a man between 25 and 39 years old who had recovered from COVID-19. CDR3s include the opening cysteine and the closing phenylalanine or tryptophan. D genes are given only for firm matches. A row's size may be missing; if present it is once, few, many or a size class.

j_call	v_call	d_call	clone_size	cdr3_aa	cdr3_nt
TRBJ1-2	TRBV12-3/TRBV12-4	-	once	CASSFSGTYGYTF	TGTGCCAGCAGTTTCTCGGGAACCTATGGCTACACCTTC
TRBJ1-6	TRBV7-3	-	-	CASSLIGRRLSSYNSPLHF	TGTGCCAGCAGCTTAATAGGGCGGAGGCTTAGCTCCTATAATTCACCCCTCCACTTT
TRBJ1-4	TRBV19	-	-	CASSFSPGEDLFF	TGTGCCAGTAGTTTCTCACCCGGGGAAGATCTGTTTTTT
TRBJ1-2	TRBV6-5	-	once	CASSLLRGYTF	TGTGCCAGCAGTCTCTTGCGTGGCTACACCTTC
TRBJ2-2	TRBV5-6	TRBD2	-	CASRRTRANTGELFF	TGTGCCAGCAGGCGGACTAGGGCGAACACCGGGGAGCTGTTTTTT
TRBJ1-4	TRBV2	TRBD1	few	CASREGDRVNEKLFF	TGTGCCAGCAGAGAGGGGGACAGGGTTAATGAAAAACTGTTTTTT
TRBJ1-3	TRBV9	-	-	CASGVDQGSKGNTIYF	TGTGCCAGCGGCGTAGACCAGGGCAGCAAGGGAAACACCATATATTTT
TRBJ1-4	TRBV18	TRBD1	-	CASSPGRDRNEKLFF	TGTGCCAGCTCACCAGGCCGGGACAGAAATGAAAAACTGTTTTTT
TRBJ1-2	TRBV3-1/TRBV3-2	-	-	CASSQGSGDGYTF	TGTGCCAGCAGCCAGGGGTCGGGAGATGGCTACACCTTC
TRBJ1-5	TRBV5-6	TRBD1	-	CASSAGQGNQPQHF	TGTGCCAGCAGCGCGGGACAGGGGAATCAGCCCCAGCATTTT
TRBJ2-5	TRBV4-1	TRBD1	-	CASSQHRGQETQYF	TGCGCCAGCAGCCAGCACAGGGGACAAGAGACCCAGTACTTC
TRBJ2-7	TRBV3-1/TRBV3-2	-	-	CASSQGWRSSYEQYF	TGTGCCAGCAGCCAAGGCTGGCGGTCCTCCTACGAGCAGTACTTC
TRBJ2-5	TRBV6-6	TRBD2	-	CASSDRGGVETQYF	TGTGCCAGCAGTGACCGGGGGGGCGTAGAGACCCAGTACTTC
TRBJ1-5	TRBV4-1	TRBD1	once	CASSRFTGVRNQPQHF	TGCGCCAGCAGCCGTTTCACAGGGGTGCGAAATCAGCCCCAGCATTTT
TRBJ2-3	TRBV2	TRBD1	-	CASSRTGGTDTQYF	TGTGCCAGCAGCCGGACAGGGGGCACAGATACGCAGTATTTT
TRBJ2-2	TRBV6-1	TRBD1	-	CASSGPLGQRANTGELFF	TGTGCCAGCAGTGGCCCGTTGGGACAGCGCGCGAACACCGGGGAGCTGTTTTTT
TRBJ1-6	TRBV29-1	-	-	CSVALERGSPLHF	TGCAGCGTTGCCTTGGAGAGGGGGTCACCCCTCCACTTT
TRBJ1-1	TRBV19	-	-	CASSIAGQQNTEAFF	TGTGCCAGTAGTATAGCCGGACAGCAGAACACTGAAGCTTTCTTT
TRBJ2-3	TRBV5-1	-	-	CASSLGSGVTDTQYF	TGCGCCAGCAGCTTGGGTAGCGGAGTCACAGATACGCAGTATTTT
TRBJ1-4	TRBV6-5	TRBD1	-	CASRLTGANEKLFF	TGTGCCAGCAGGCTGACAGGGGCTAATGAAAAACTGTTTTTT
TRBJ2-7	TRBV2	TRBD1	-	CASRTGTESYEQYF	TGTGCCAGCAGGACCGGGACAGAGTCCTACGAGCAGTACTTC
TRBJ1-6	TRBV5-1	-	-	CASSFEGVGSPLHF	TGCGCCAGCAGCTTTGAGGGAGTGGGTTCACCCCTCCACTTT
TRBJ2-7	TRBV6-5	TRBD1	-	CASTRDRNYEQYF	TGTGCCAGCACCAGGGACAGAAACTACGAGCAGTACTTC
TRBJ2-3	TRBV16	TRBD2	-	CASSQAGVLRTDTQYF	TGTGCCAGCAGCCAGGCGGGGGTACTACGCACAGATACGCAGTATTTT
TRBJ1-6	TRBV7-2	-	-	CASQSQGGRSNSPLHF	TGTGCCAGCCAAAGCCAGGGTGGTAGGTCTAATTCACCCCTCCACTTT
TRBJ1-2	TRBV28	-	-	CASSSGSYGYTF	TGTGCCAGCAGTTCAGGCAGCTATGGCTACACCTTC
TRBJ2-1	TRBV10-3	TRBD2	-	CAISSGGGNEQFF	TGTGCCATCAGTTCGGGGGGGGGTAATGAGCAGTTCTTC
TRBJ2-5	TRBV2	TRBD1	-	CASTGDRQETQYF	TGTGCCAGCACCGGGGACAGGCAAGAGACCCAGTACTTC
TRBJ1-3	TRBV6-1	-	-	CASSDPLYSGNTIYF	TGTGCCAGCAGTGATCCCCTCTACTCTGGAAACACCATATATTTT
TRBJ2-2	TRBV5-5	TRBD1	-	CASSKGQGLTGELFF	TGTGCCAGCAGCAAGGGACAGGGTCTTACCGGGGAGCTGTTTTTT
TRBJ2-3	TRBV29-1	-	once	CSVEYTDTQYF	TGCAGCGTTGAATACACAGATACGCAGTATTTT
TRBJ1-2	TRBV9	-	-	CASSAEGGAGYTF	TGTGCCAGCAGTGCAGAGGGAGGAGCTGGCTACACCTTC
TRBJ2-7	TRBV4-1	-	-	CASSQIDRSSYEQYF	TGCGCCAGCAGCCAGATAGACAGGTCGTCGTACGAGCAGTACTTC
TRBJ1-1	TRBV5-4	-	-	CASSLVFGGGTEAFF	TGTGCCAGCAGCTTGGTCTTCGGGGGAGGCACTGAAGCTTTCTTT
TRBJ2-4	TRBV3-1/TRBV3-2	TRBD1	-	CASSQGDRGDIQYF	TGTGCCAGCAGCCAAGGAGACAGGGGAGACATTCAGTACTTC
TRBJ1-3	TRBV6-5	-	many	CASSYAEGRRNTIYF	TGTGCCAGCAGTTACGCCGAGGGAAGGAGAAACACCATATATTTT
TRBJ2-1	TRBV5-6	TRBD2	-	CASSLAFGLAGNEQFF	TGTGCCAGCAGCTTGGCCTTTGGACTAGCGGGAAATGAGCAGTTCTTC
TRBJ1-2	TRBV6-1	TRBD1	-	CASSEQGGYGYTF	TGTGCCAGCAGTGAGCAGGGGGGCTATGGCTACACCTTC
TRBJ2-5	TRBV5-1	-	-	CASRSNSGVQETQYF	TGCGCCAGCAGATCAAACTCAGGGGTTCAAGAGACCCAGTACTTC
TRBJ2-1	TRBV7-8	TRBD2	once	CASSLGSGGTGGEQFF	TGTGCCAGCAGCTTAGGTAGCGGGGGGACCGGGGGTGAGCAGTTCTTC
TRBJ1-1	TRBV7-2	TRBD1	-	CASSLGGQTGAEAFF	TGTGCCAGCAGCTTGGGGGGACAGACCGGCGCTGAAGCTTTCTTT
TRBJ2-4	TRBV6-1	-	-	CASSGIRRGHQFIQYF	TGTGCCAGCAGTGGGATCCGCAGGGGCCATCAGTTTATTCAGTACTTC
TRBJ2-2	TRBV28	TRBD2	few	CASSSGLAGIGELFF	TGTGCCAGCAGTTCGGGACTAGCGGGGATCGGGGAGCTGTTTTTT
TRBJ1-5	TRBV9	TRBD1	-	CASSVTGSGNQPQHF	TGTGCCAGCAGCGTGACAGGGTCTGGCAATCAGCCCCAGCATTTT
TRBJ1-3	TRBV6-5	-	-	CASTGTGNTIYF	TGTGCCAGCACAGGGACTGGAAACACCATATATTTT
TRBJ2-3	TRBV5-4	TRBD2	-	CASSFGGGAPDTQYF	TGTGCCAGCAGCTTCGGCGGGGGGGCCCCAGATACGCAGTATTTT
TRBJ1-1	TRBV10-1	-	-	CASSGGRGLITEAFF	TGCGCCAGCAGTGGTGGTCGAGGATTGATCACTGAAGCTTTCTTT
TRBJ1-1	TRBV7-8	TRBD1	many	CASSLADRGNTEAFF	TGTGCCAGCAGCTTAGCAGACAGGGGTAACACTGAAGCTTTCTTT
TRBJ2-1	TRBV7-8	TRBD1	-	CASHRTGGNEQFF	TGTGCCAGCCACCGGACAGGAGGCAATGAGCAGTTCTTC
TRBJ2-7	TRBV5-1	-	-	CASSSTESYEQYF	TGCGCCAGCAGCTCTACAGAGTCCTACGAGCAGTACTTC
TRBJ2-5	TRBV4-2	-	few	CASSQDWGPGGTQYF	TGTGCCAGCAGCCAAGATTGGGGGCCGGGGGGGACCCAGTACTTC
TRBJ2-5	TRBV5-8	-	few	CASSQMGAVRETQYF	TGTGCCAGCAGCCAGATGGGGGCAGTGAGGGAGACCCAGTACTTC
TRBJ1-6	TRBV27	-	-	CASSLSSGSSSPLHF	TGTGCCAGCAGTTTATCGTCAGGGTCCTCTTCACCCCTCCACTTT
TRBJ2-1	TRBV9	TRBD2	-	CASSRSGGSYNEQFF	TGTGCCAGCAGCCGAAGCGGGGGGTCTTACAATGAGCAGTTCTTC
TRBJ1-5	TRBV6-1	-	-	CASSEQGGQPQHF	TGTGCCAGCAGTGAACAGGGAGGACAGCCCCAGCATTTT